A single sample is the source of the 27 T cell receptor beta chains below, sequenced in a study of beta chain features in type 1 diabetes. Broader study findings: Across all four CD4+ subsets, people with type 1 diabetes showed modestly shorter TCRB CDR3s.

All of the isolated RNA was reverse transcribed, so expressed TCRB transcripts were sequenced. TCRdb's table, derived via immunoSEQ multiplex PCR, lists solely in-frame clones and lacks some. The sample has 20,000 to 25,000 clones, about 71% seen once. Their target antigens are unknown. Material for sequencing was stem cell memory CD4+ T cells from blood. The receptors stem from a middle-aged woman with type 1 diabetes.

This clone showed up just once. This chain connects TRBV30 to TRBJ1-1; no clear D gene. The V gene's germline CDR1 is GTSNPN and CDR2 SVGIG (reference sequence). Trimming pared 1 base from V and 2 bases from J, leaving 8 bases between. The CDR3 covers 13 residues. DNA of the CDR3: TGTGCCTGGAGTGCGCAGGTTAACACTGAAGCTTTCTTT. Protein sequence: CAWSAQVNTEAFF.

The rearrangement uses TRBV28 and TRBJ2-1; 11 bases are a match to TRBD2. The V gene end was trimmed by 3 bases and the J gene end by 5 bases; junction bases not matched to a gene: 3. The CDR3 is 15 amino acids. CDR1 MDHEN and CDR2 SYDVKM come from the germline V gene. Here the CDR3 DNA reads TGTGCCAGCAGTTTGGGACTAGCGGAAAACAATGAGCAGTTCTTC. It is translated as CASSLGLAENNEQFF.

CDR3 nucleotides: TGCGCCAGCAGCCAAGATCTACGGTCACCCCTCCACTTT. It translates to CASSQDLRSPLHF. The chain couples TRBV4-3 to TRBJ1-6; D call uncertain. CDR3 length: 13 residues. Germline CDR1 and CDR2: LGHNA and YSLEER. V dropped 0 bases and J dropped 10 bases, with 7 bases sitting between them.

For this clone: At one end the junction does not follow the germline gene, possibly because of a read error. The CDR3 sequence is CASSLFLGQGVF. The CDR3, as DNA: TGTGCCAGCAGCTTATTTCTAGGACAGGGGGTCTTC. V and J are TRBV7-2 and TRBJ2-1, with 10 bases matching TRBD1. Per germline, CDR1 SGHTA and CDR2 FQGNSA. The CDR3 totals 12 residues.

This clone has just a few counts. V usage is TRBV18 and J usage is TRBJ2-5; D is perhaps TRBD2 (6 bases). The CDR3 has 15 amino acids. Germline CDR1 KGHSH, CDR2 LQKENI. Trimming removed 6 bases at V and 2 bases at J, with 16 bases between. CDR3 nucleotides: TGTGCCAGCTCCTCGACCGGGGGAGGACAAGAGACCCAGTACTTC. It translates to CASSSTGGGQETQYF.

The V and J genes are TRBV5-4 and TRBJ2-1; 13 nucleotides agree with TRBD2. Trimming cost V 4 bases and J 7 bases; bases outside gene matches: 5. The CDR3 sequence is 15 residues long. From germline, CDR1 is SGHNT and CDR2 YYREEE (reference sequence). DNA of the CDR3: TGTGCCAGCAGCCAATTGGGACTAGCGGGGAATGAGCAGTTCTTC. Translating it yields CASSQLGLAGNEQFF.

This clone was picked up a small number of times. V gene TRBV30 combines with J gene TRBJ1-5; TRBD1 matches at 7 bases. This CDR3 comprises 15 residues. The V and J ends lost 2 bases and 0 bases, in that order; junction bases with no gene match: 4. The germline V gene has CDR1 GTSNPN and CDR2 SVGIG (reference sequence). The CDR3 sequence is CAWSPGTDSNQPQHF. The CDR3 nucleotides are TGTGCCTGGAGTCCCGGGACAGATAGCAATCAGCCCCAGCATTTT.

This chain links TRBV5-4 with TRBJ2-1, with 10 bases aligning to TRBD2. Germline CDR1 is SGHNT and CDR2 is YYREEE (reference sequence). CDR3 length: 18 residues. The trim removed 4 bases at V and 3 bases at J, leaving 13 bases unmatched. The CDR3 sequence is CASSLLAGPVNGYNEQFF. DNA for the CDR3: TGTGCCAGCAGCCTACTAGCGGGACCAGTTAACGGCTACAATGAGCAGTTCTTC. Full variable domain (missing parts from reference TRBV5-4 and TRBJ2-1): ETGVTQSPTHLIKTRGQQVTLRCSSQSGHNTVSWYQQALGQGPQFIFQYYREEENGRGNFPPRFSGLQFPNYSSELNVNALELDDSALYLCASSLLAGPVNGYNEQFFGPGTRLTVL.

The genes are TRBV14 and TRBJ1-1, with TRBD1 as a possible D gene (5 bases). V was cut by 1 base and J by 1 base, with 10 bases left in between. Germline V gene sequence: CDR1 SGHDN, CDR2 FVKESK. This CDR3 comprises 15 residues. The CDR3 DNA follows: TGTGCCAGCAGCCAAGTTGGGGGGGGGAACACTGAAGCTTTCTTT. Amino acids: CASSQVGGGNTEAFF.

CDR3 protein: CASSLMGNSYEQYF. CDR3 nucleotides: TGTGCCAGCAGCTTAATGGGCAACTCCTACGAGCAGTACTTC. This sequence joins TRBV7-3 and TRBJ2-5, with D uncertain. Near its end, the DNA agrees better with TRBJ2-7, so the J call may be wrong. The CDR3 consists of 14 residues. Germline-derived CDR1 and CDR2 are SGHTA and FQGTGA.

This chain uses TRBV7-9 with TRBJ1-2; D is possibly TRBD1 (6 bases). Germline CDR1 reads SEHNR; CDR2 reads FQNEAQ (reference sequence). This CDR3 has 15 amino acids. The germline V and J ends were trimmed by 4 bases and 4 bases, with 16 bases remaining between them. In DNA form, the CDR3 reads TGTGCCAGCAGCTCCAACCGGGGGGCCGGCTATGGCTACACCTTC. As protein: CASSSNRGAGYGYTF.

V and J are TRBV28 and TRBJ2-7; 12 positions agree with TRBD2. Germline CDR1 and CDR2: MDHEN and SYDVKM. J gave up 1 base and V 7 bases, and 8 bases lay outside the gene matches. The length of the CDR3 is 16 residues. The CDR3 nucleotides read TGTGCCAGCACCCCTCTCCTAGCGGGAGGGTCCTACGAGCAGTACTTC. Translating it yields CASTPLLAGGSYEQYF.

This clone was counted a few times. Written as DNA, the CDR3 is TGTGCCAGCAGCGTAGAGACAGGATCGACTGCTAACTATGGCTACACCTTC. It specifies CASSVETGSTANYGYTF. V and J are TRBV9 and TRBJ1-2, with TRBD1 as a possible D gene (6 bases). Trimming took off 0 bases at V and 0 bases at J, with 15 bases between the two ends. This CDR3 is 17 amino acids long. Per the germline V gene, CDR1 is SGDLS and CDR2 is YYNGEE.

The chain has TRBV5-1 and TRBJ2-3, with 9 bases fitting TRBD2. This CDR3 contains 13 residues. CDR1 and CDR2 (germline): SGHRS, YFSETQ. The J segment lost 9 bases and the V segment lost 0 bases, leaving 2 bases of the junction unmatched. The CDR3 DNA sequence: TGCGCCAGCAGCTTGGCTCTAGCGGGGACGCAGTATTTT. Amino acid sequence: CASSLALAGTQYF.

This clone has just a few counts. The chain couples TRBV27 to TRBJ2-7, with 9 bases aligning to TRBD2. The CDR3 contains 13 residues. Germline V CDR1 and CDR2: MNHEY, SMNVEV (reference sequence). V gave up 8 bases and J gave up 0 bases; unmatched junction bases: 2. The CDR3: CASGTSSSYEQYF. For the CDR3, the DNA is TGTGCCAGCGGGACTAGCAGCTCCTACGAGCAGTACTTC.

The CDR3 loop is CASSAGEETQYF. DNA of the CDR3: TGTGCCAGCTCGGCGGGAGAAGAGACCCAGTACTTC. The chain carries TRBV5-4 and TRBJ2-5; TRBD2 matches at 7 bases. Germline V CDR1 and CDR2: SGHNT, YYREEE (reference sequence). Trimming at V came to 7 bases and at J to 3 bases, leaving 3 bases not matched to a gene. CDR3 size: 12 residues.

The genes are TRBV7-2 and TRBJ2-2; possible D gene TRBD2, 5 bases. The germline CDR1 and CDR2 sequences are SGHTA and FQGNSA. This CDR3 is 14 amino acids long. The V end was cut by 1 base, the J end by 6 bases, with 9 bases between. CDR3 in amino acids: CASSLGRVPGELFF. The CDR3 DNA is TGTGCCAGCAGCTTAGGGCGGGTTCCCGGGGAGCTGTTTTTT.

The V gene is TRBV27, the J gene TRBJ2-2; 14 nucleotides match TRBD2. Germline CDR1 reads MNHEY; CDR2 reads SMNVEV (reference sequence). The CDR3 extends over 18 amino acids. V lost 4 bases and J lost 7; bases outside the gene matches: 11. Here the CDR3 DNA reads TGTGCCAGCAGTTCCCTGGGACTAGCGGGAGAGCGGGTCGGGGAGCTGTTTTTT. It codes for CASSSLGLAGERVGELFF.

V usage is TRBV11-3 and J usage is TRBJ1-2; the D is unclear. Germline assignment: CDR1 SGHNT and CDR2 YENEEA. The germline V and J ends were trimmed by 3 bases and 1 base, with 15 bases remaining between them. The CDR3 covers 16 residues. This chain's CDR3 is CASSLQRPPINYGYTF. CDR3 DNA: TGTGCCAGCAGCTTGCAGAGGCCGCCGATTAACTATGGCTACACCTTC.

The gene calls are TRBV7-3 and TRBJ1-1, with D hard to call. V lost 4 bases and J lost 0, with 9 bases in between. This CDR3 has 14 amino acids. Germline assignment: CDR1 SGHTA and CDR2 FQGTGA. CDR3 nucleotide sequence: TGTGCCAGCAGCTCAGGCAGGATGAACACTGAAGCTTTCTTT. Protein sequence: CASSSGRMNTEAFF.

The chain recombines TRBV29-1 with TRBJ2-7; TRBD1 aligns across 9 bases. The germline V gene encodes CDR1 SQVTM and CDR2 ANQGSEA. The trim removed 1 base at V and 3 bases at J, leaving 4 bases unmatched. The CDR3 length is 14 residues. The CDR3 is CSVEGTGEFYEQYF. Written as DNA, the CDR3 is TGCAGCGTTGAAGGGACAGGGGAATTCTACGAGCAGTACTTC.

This chain links TRBV18 with TRBJ1-1; D call uncertain. Germline CDR1 is KGHSH and CDR2 is LQKENI. Trimming removed 3 bases at V and 5 bases at J, with 16 bases between. The CDR3 totals 15 residues. CDR3 amino acids: CASSPSGGRGTEAFF. In DNA, the CDR3 is TGTGCCAGCTCACCTAGCGGAGGGCGCGGAACTGAAGCTTTCTTT.

There are a few counts of this clone. The chain links TRBV9 to TRBJ1-2; TRBD1 agrees at 8 bases. The V and J ends lost 2 bases and 8 bases, in that order; junction bases with no gene match: 11. The CDR3 is made up of 15 amino acids. CDR1 is SGDLS, CDR2 YYNGEE, per germline. CDR3 DNA: TGTGCCAGCAGCGTGCGATCAGGGGGCGCGGGGGGCTACACCTTC. Translating gives CASSVRSGGAGGYTF.

The chain has TRBV7-2 and TRBJ2-1; D uncertain. Looked up from germline, CDR1 is SGHTA and CDR2 is FQGNSA. The V end was cut by 1 base, the J end by 0 bases, with 7 bases between. The CDR3 spans 15 residues. The CDR3 nucleotides read TGTGCCAGCAGCTTAGATCAGGTCTCCTACAATGAGCAGTTCTTC. This gives the protein CASSLDQVSYNEQFF.

This clone is a singleton in its sample. The chain links TRBV7-3 to TRBJ2-3; D is uncertain. The CDR3 has 16 residues. V was shortened by 2 bases and J by 0 bases, with 12 bases between the two germline ends. Germline values: CDR1 SGHTA, CDR2 FQGTGA. The CDR3 sequence: CASSLEATSSTDTQYF. CDR3 DNA: TGTGCCAGCAGCTTAGAAGCGACCTCTAGCACAGATACGCAGTATTTT.

This chain links TRBV10-3 with TRBJ2-1; 7 positions agree with TRBD1. CDR1 and CDR2 from the germline V gene are ENHRY and SYGVKD. The CDR3 has 12 residues. V gave up 4 bases and J gave up 9 bases; unmatched junction bases: 3. CDR3 loop: CAISVTGAEQFF. CDR3 in DNA: TGTGCCATCAGTGTCACAGGGGCTGAGCAGTTCTTC.

V and J are TRBV28 and TRBJ2-3; perhaps TRBD1 as D (6 bases). Germline CDR1 is MDHEN and CDR2 is SYDVKM. The CDR3 consists of 15 residues. V was shortened by 6 bases and J by 3 bases, with 16 bases between the two germline ends. The chain's CDR3 is CASSLRTASTDTQYF. CDR3 coding DNA: TGTGCCAGCAGCTTGAGGACAGCATCAACAGATACGCAGTATTTT. Filled out from reference TRBV28 and TRBJ2-3, the complete variable domain reads DVKVTQSSRYLVKRTGEKVFLECVQDMDHENMFWYRQDPGLGLRLIYFSYDVKMKEKGDIPEGYSVSREKKERFSLILESASTNQTSMYLCASSLRTASTDTQYFGPGTRLTVL.